These T cell receptor beta chains were read from a single sample in a study of Ad26.COV2.S vaccination and SARS-CoV-2 variants. Assay: immunoSEQ multiplex PCR; the TCRdb copy retains only in-frame clones and omits some. The repertoire consists of some 300,000 clones, with 86% occurring once and the leading ten covering under 2%. The material sequenced was peripheral blood, taken in a trial of Ad26.COV2.S vaccine versus placebo. Every receptor here comes from a person aged 18 to 65 who received the Ad26.COV2.S COVID-19 vaccine or a placebo. Both conserved end residues are part of each CDR3. A D gene is named only where the DNA matches it firmly. Rows may omit the clone size; those that give it use once, few, many or a size class.

cdr3_nt cdr3_aa v_call clone_size d_call j_call
TGTGCCAGCACCACGGGTTTTACTGAAGCTTTCTTT CASTTGFTEAFF TRBV12-3/TRBV12-4 - - TRBJ1-1
TGTGCCAGCAGCTCGAGGGACTACGAGCAGTACTTC CASSSRDYEQYF TRBV9 - - TRBJ2-7
TGCGCCAGCAGCTTGACCAAAGCAGGCGAGACCCAGTACTTC CASSLTKAGETQYF TRBV5-1 - - TRBJ2-5
TGTGCCAGCTCACGAGCTGCCCCCCCGAACACCGGGGAGCTGTTTTTT CASSRAAPPNTGELFF TRBV18 - - TRBJ2-2
TGTGCCAGCAGCCAAGCAATTAGGGCCGACACTGAAGCTTTCTTT CASSQAIRADTEAFF TRBV14 - - TRBJ1-1
TGTGCCAGCAGCTTAGATAGAATGAACACTGAAGCTTTCTTT CASSLDRMNTEAFF TRBV7-9 - - TRBJ1-1
TGTGCCAGCTCACCACCCGAATGGCCTCACTATGGCTACACCTTC CASSPPEWPHYGYTF TRBV18 - - TRBJ1-2
TGCGCCAGCAGCCACGGGGACAACATGGCCCAAGCTTTCTTT CASSHGDNMAQAFF TRBV5-1 few - TRBJ1-1
TGCGCCAGCAGCCCTGGGGACAGCAATTCACCCCTCCACTTT CASSPGDSNSPLHF TRBV5-1 once TRBD1 TRBJ1-6
TGTGCCAGCAGATCCCAACCCGCAGAGAACACTGAAGCTTTCTTT CASRSQPAENTEAFF TRBV11-2 - - TRBJ1-1
TGTGCCAGTAGTATAGTACGGGCCGGGCATGGCTACACCTTC CASSIVRAGHGYTF TRBV19 - - TRBJ1-2
TGTGCCAGCAGCTTACACAGGGCTAGCACAGATACGCAGTATTTT CASSLHRASTDTQYF TRBV7-9 - - TRBJ2-3
TGTGCCAGCAGCGGCGCGCGGGGGGTTGGTTACGAGCAGTACTTC CASSGARGVGYEQYF TRBV6-5 - TRBD2 TRBJ2-7
TGTGCCACCCCTAGGAGTGTTGGGTATGGCTACACCTTC CATPRSVGYGYTF TRBV19 - - TRBJ1-2
TGTGCCAGCAGCTCTACAGGGGGCAACTATGGCTACACCTTC CASSSTGGNYGYTF TRBV5-6 - TRBD1 TRBJ1-2
TGTGCCATCAGTGTAGGACATAACAACGAGCAGTACTTC CAISVGHNNEQYF TRBV10-3 - - TRBJ2-7
TGTGCCAGCAGTACGGATAGGAATCAGCCCCAGCATTTT CASSTDRNQPQHF TRBV6-2/TRBV6-3 - - TRBJ1-5
TGTGCCAGCAGCGTCGGACAGGGGACCGGGGAGCTGTTTTTT CASSVGQGTGELFF TRBV9 - TRBD1 TRBJ2-2
TGTGCCAGCAGCCTGGACAGGGGGAACACTGAAGCTTTCTTT CASSLDRGNTEAFF TRBV7-9 - TRBD1 TRBJ1-1
TGTGCCAGCAGCCAAGTAGGGCCAGGGAGGCAGCGTGTCTATGGCTACACCTTC CASSQVGPGRQRVYGYTF TRBV3-1/TRBV3-2 few - TRBJ1-2
TGTGCCAGCAGCCCCCCGTATATAGCGGGGTACTCCTACGAGCAGTACTTC CASSPPYIAGYSYEQYF TRBV14 - TRBD2 TRBJ2-7
TGTGCCAGCAGACGAGGACAGGTTAAAAATGGCTACACCTTC CASRRGQVKNGYTF TRBV6-5 once TRBD1 TRBJ1-2
TGCGCCAGCAGACCGACAGGGGACAACTATGGCTACACCTTC CASRPTGDNYGYTF TRBV5-1 - TRBD1 TRBJ1-2
TGTGCCAGCGCTCGAGGGGCTGCAGATACGCAGTATTTT CASARGAADTQYF TRBV2 - - TRBJ2-3
TGTGCCAGCACCCGGGTCGGGACAGGGGGCGGGACCGGGGAGCTGTTTTTT CASTRVGTGGGTGELFF TRBV7-8 - TRBD1 TRBJ2-2
TGTGCCACCAGCGACCCCATCCCCAATCAGCCCCAGCATTTT CATSDPIPNQPQHF TRBV15 once - TRBJ1-5
TGTGCCACCAGTGATTCGGCGGGCTCCTACAATGAGCAGTTCTTC CATSDSAGSYNEQFF TRBV24-1 - - TRBJ2-1
TGTGCAGCATTTAGGGCCTCGAGGAGAGATACGCAGTATTTT CAAFRASRRDTQYF TRBV6-5 - - TRBJ2-3
TGTGCCAGCAGCGCGGGACAAGGCTATAATGAAAAACTGTTTTTT CASSAGQGYNEKLFF TRBV7-6 - - TRBJ1-4
TGTGCCAGCAGCTTTTGGTCAGGGAATGGAAACACCATATATTTT CASSFWSGNGNTIYF TRBV5-8 - - TRBJ1-3
TGTGCCAGCAGCTTATGGGGCAAAACTGGCCACTTT CASSLWGKTGHF TRBV5-4 - - TRBJ1-6